This T cell receptor beta chain was obtained from a study of response to subunit inactivated influenza vaccine. Study-wide results and limits: That few new T cells are recruited by each seasonal influenza vaccination was the authors' suggestion.

This CDR3 is 15 amino acids long. The V end was cut by 3 bases, the J end by 1 base, with 16 bases between. CDR1 and CDR2 (germline): DFQATT, SNEGSKA (reference sequence). TCRdb ran MiXCR on the RT-PCR reads and lists one entry per CDR3 protein. This sample yields about 240,000 distinct CDR3 sequences, of which 10% to 15% are seen a single time; less than 8.5% belongs to the top ten. This clonotype was counted ten times or more. Its antigen is not identified. This clonotype was obtained from a man aged 45-65 years who received an inactivated influenza vaccine. The chain joins TRBV20-1 to TRBJ2-7; possible D gene TRBD1, 5 bases. The sequenced sample was non-naive T cells sorted from PBMCs, obtained around two weeks before vaccination. CDR3 amino acids: CSARGRQPRSYEQYF. DNA of the CDR3: TGCAGTGCTAGGGGCCGACAGCCTCGTTCCTACGAGCAGTACTTC.